The clone carrying this T cell receptor (beta chain) has ten or more counts. The entry originates in a study of Graves' ophthalmopathy and Graves' hyperthyroidism. Study-wide context: No treatment had been given when peripheral blood was collected at initial diagnosis.

V was shortened by 3 bases and J by 4 bases, with 18 bases between the two germline ends. CDR1 is LNHDA, CDR2 SQIVND, per germline (reference sequence). The CDR3 runs 16 residues. Researchers classed hyperthyroidism as stable given no ophthalmopathy within 18 months of follow-up. The TCR beta CDR3 regions underwent amplification from RNA transcripts. An opening RT-PCR round employed HTBI primers and preceded a second-round multiplex PCR. Using its own MiXCR run on the multiplex PCR reads, TCRdb lists one record per CDR3 protein. This sample has just over 600,000 distinct CDR3 sequences, with around a fifth found just once.

This chain links TRBV19 with TRBJ2-5, with TRBD1 as a possible D gene (6 bases). The receptor was derived from a woman aged 18-35 years with stable Graves' hyperthyroidism. Some clones in this sample may be carry-over from other donors' samples. The specimen was peripheral blood. CDR3 sequence reads: CASSIASVGARETQYF. The CDR3 DNA reads TGTGCCAGTAGTATTGCTTCCGTGGGGGCGCGAGAGACCCAGTACTTC.